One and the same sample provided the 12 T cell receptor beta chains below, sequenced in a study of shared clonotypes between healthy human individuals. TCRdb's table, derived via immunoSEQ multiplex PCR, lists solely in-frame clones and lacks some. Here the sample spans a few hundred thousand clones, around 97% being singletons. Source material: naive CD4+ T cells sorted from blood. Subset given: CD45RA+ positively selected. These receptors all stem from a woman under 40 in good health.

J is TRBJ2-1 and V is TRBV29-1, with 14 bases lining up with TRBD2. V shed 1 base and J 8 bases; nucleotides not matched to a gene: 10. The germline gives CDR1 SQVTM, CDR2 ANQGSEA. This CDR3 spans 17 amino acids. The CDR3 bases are TGCAGCGTTGAAGGGCCCGGGGGGACTAGCGGGAGTTATGAGCAGTTCTTC. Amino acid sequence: CSVEGPGGTSGSYEQFF.

The CDR3 DNA follows: TGTGCCAGCAGCACACAGGGGGCGAACACCGGGGAGCTGTTTTTT. Translation: CASSTQGANTGELFF. This chain connects TRBV7-3 to TRBJ2-2; 8 bases agree with TRBD1. Germline V gives CDR1 SGHTA, CDR2 FQGTGA. J gave up 0 bases and V 5 bases, and 2 bases lay outside the gene matches. The CDR3 covers 15 residues.

The CDR3 here is CASSKTTRTGAGANVLTF. In nucleotides, the CDR3 is TGTGCCAGCAGCAAGACCACCCGGACAGGGGCTGGGGCCAACGTCCTGACTTTC. The rearrangement joins TRBV9 to TRBJ2-6; 9 nucleotides align to TRBD1. The germline V gene encodes CDR1 SGDLS and CDR2 YYNGEE. The ends lost 4 bases at V and 2 bases at J; junction bases unmatched: 10. This CDR3 comprises 18 residues.

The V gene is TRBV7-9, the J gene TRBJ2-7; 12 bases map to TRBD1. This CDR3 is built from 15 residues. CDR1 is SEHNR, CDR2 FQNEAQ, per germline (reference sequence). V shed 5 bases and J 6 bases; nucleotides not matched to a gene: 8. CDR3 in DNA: TGTGCCAGCAGCCATTTTGGGACAGGGGGCTCCGAGCAGTACTTC. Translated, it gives CASSHFGTGGSEQYF.

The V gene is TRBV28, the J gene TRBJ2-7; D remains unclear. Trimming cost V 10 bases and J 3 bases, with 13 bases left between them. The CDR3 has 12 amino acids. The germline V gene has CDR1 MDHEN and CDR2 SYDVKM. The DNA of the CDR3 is TGTGCCACCACCCCACAGAACTACGAGCAGTACTTC. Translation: CATTPQNYEQYF.

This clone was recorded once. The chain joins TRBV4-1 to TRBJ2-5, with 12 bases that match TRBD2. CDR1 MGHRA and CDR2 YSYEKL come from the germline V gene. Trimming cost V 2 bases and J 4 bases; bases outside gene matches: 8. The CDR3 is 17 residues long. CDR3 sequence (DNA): TGCGCCAGCAGCCAACTTTCACTAGCGGGAGGTACAGAGACCCAGTACTTC. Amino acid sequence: CASSQLSLAGGTETQYF.

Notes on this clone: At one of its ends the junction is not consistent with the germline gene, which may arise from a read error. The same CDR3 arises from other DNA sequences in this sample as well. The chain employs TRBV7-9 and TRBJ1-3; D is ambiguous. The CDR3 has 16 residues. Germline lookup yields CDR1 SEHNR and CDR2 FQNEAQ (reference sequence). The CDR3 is CASSSNPGFSGNTIYF. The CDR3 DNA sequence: TGTGCCAGCAGCTCTAATCCAGGCTTCTCTGGAAATACCATATATTTT.

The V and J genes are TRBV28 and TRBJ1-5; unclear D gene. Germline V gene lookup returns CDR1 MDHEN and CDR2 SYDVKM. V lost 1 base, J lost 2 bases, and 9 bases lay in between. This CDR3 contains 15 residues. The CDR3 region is CASSLSRVGNQPQHF. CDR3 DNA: TGTGCCAGCAGTTTATCTCGGGTTGGCAATCAGCCCCAGCATTTT.

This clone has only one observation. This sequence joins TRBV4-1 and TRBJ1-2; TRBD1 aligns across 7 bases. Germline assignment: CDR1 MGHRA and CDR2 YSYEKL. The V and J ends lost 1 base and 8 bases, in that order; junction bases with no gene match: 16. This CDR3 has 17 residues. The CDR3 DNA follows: TGCGCCAGCAGCCAAGGGTGGTTAAGCGACAGGGTGGAAGGCTACACCTTC. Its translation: CASSQGWLSDRVEGYTF.

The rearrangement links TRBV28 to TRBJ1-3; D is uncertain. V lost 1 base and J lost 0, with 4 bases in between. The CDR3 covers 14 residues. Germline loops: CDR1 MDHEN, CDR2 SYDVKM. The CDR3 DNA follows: TGTGCCAGCAGTTTATACCGCTCTGGAAACACCATATATTTT. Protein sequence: CASSLYRSGNTIYF.

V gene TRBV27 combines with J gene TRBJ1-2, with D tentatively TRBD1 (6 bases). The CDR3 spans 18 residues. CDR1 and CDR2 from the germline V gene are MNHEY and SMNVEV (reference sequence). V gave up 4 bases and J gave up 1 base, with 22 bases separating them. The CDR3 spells CASSSPGGGRMNNYGYTF. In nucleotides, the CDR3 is TGTGCCAGCAGTTCCCCCGGTGGGGGCAGGATGAATAACTATGGCTACACCTTC.

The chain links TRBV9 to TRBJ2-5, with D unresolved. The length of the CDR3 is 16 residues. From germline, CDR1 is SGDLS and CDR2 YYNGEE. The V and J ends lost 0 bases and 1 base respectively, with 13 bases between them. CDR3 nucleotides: TGTGCCAGCAGCGTAGCTACCCGCCAGTCCCAAGAGACCCAGTACTTC. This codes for CASSVATRQSQETQYF.